The present TCR beta chain was sequenced within a study of blood T cell repertoires in COVID-19. Across the study: Both acute and convalescent COVID-19 samples were obtained from the United States, Italy and Spain. T cells, B-cell-depleted T cells, or PBMCs supplied cDNA or gDNA.

The germline gives CDR1 KGHDR, CDR2 SFDVKD. This CDR3 has 15 residues. Trimming removed 1 base from V and 4 bases from J, with 12 bases in between. Authors' data handling: Reference gene primers were amplified, and this amplification served to estimate nucleated cell counts. TCRdb's copy holds only in-frame clones and misses some; the assay was immunoSEQ multiplex PCR. D and trimming come from the DNA, and the V and J calls and clone size come from that table. The sample consists of about 120,000 clones, almost 85% of them appearing once. The clonotype originates from a man in his 70s with active or convalescent COVID-19. The chain is built from TRBV24-1 and TRBJ2-5; weak D call: TRBD2 (6 bases). The sample consisted of peripheral blood. Here the CDR3 DNA reads TGTGCCACCAGTGATTTCGGGACTCCTGGAGAGACCCAGTACTTC. This encodes CATSDFGTPGETQYF.